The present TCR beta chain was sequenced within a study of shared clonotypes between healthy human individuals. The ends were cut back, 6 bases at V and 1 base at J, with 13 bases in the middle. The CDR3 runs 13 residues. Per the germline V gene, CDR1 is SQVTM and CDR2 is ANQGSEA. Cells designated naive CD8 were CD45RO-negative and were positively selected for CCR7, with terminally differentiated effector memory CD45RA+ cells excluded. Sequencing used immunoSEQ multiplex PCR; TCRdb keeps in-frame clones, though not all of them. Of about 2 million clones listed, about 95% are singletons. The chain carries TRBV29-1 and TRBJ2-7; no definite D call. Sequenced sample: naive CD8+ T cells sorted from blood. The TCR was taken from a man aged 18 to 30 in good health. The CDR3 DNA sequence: TGCAGCGTCCTTACTATTCAATCCTACGAGCAGTACTTC. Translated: CSVLTIQSYEQYF.